The 5 T cell receptor beta chains listed next were all sequenced from one sample in a study of blood T cell repertoires in COVID-19. Method: immunoSEQ multiplex PCR; TCRdb's copy keeps in-frame clones and lacks some. The table has fewer than 200,000 clones, 88% seen once; the top ten hold roughly 9%. The sequenced sample consisted of PBMCs or T cells enriched from blood (not recorded which). The receptors were gathered from a woman aged 18-29 years who had recovered from COVID-19.

The chain links TRBV6-6 to TRBJ1-5; D is possibly TRBD1 (6 bases). Germline-derived CDR1 and CDR2 are MNHNY and SVGAGI (reference sequence). This CDR3 region has 16 residues. Trimming stripped 2 bases from V and 10 bases from J, with 21 bases between. This chain's CDR3 is CASSYDYGGGLCPQHF. In DNA form, the CDR3 reads TGTGCCAGCAGTTACGATTACGGGGGGGGCCTGTGTCCCCAGCATTTT.

The chain combines TRBV5-1 with TRBJ2-1; 9 positions match TRBD1. V shed 2 bases, J shed 0 bases, and the junction held 18 bases outside the gene matches. Germline assignment: CDR1 SGHRS and CDR2 YFSETQ. CDR3 length equals 21 residues. The CDR3 sequence: CASSLPGQGSLPKSSYNEQFF. CDR3 DNA sequence: TGCGCCAGCAGCTTACCGGGACAGGGAAGTTTGCCCAAAAGCTCCTACAATGAGCAGTTCTTC.

This clone was counted a few times. The chain links TRBV27 to TRBJ2-3, with 12 positions matching TRBD2. Trimming took 5 bases from V and 5 from J; bases not matched to a gene: 8. Per the germline V gene, CDR1 is MNHEY and CDR2 is SMNVEV (reference sequence). The CDR3 is made up of 16 amino acids. Here the CDR3 DNA reads TGTGCCAGCAGTACCCAGACTAGCGGGAGTGGAGATACGCAGTATTTT. Its translation: CASSTQTSGSGDTQYF.

This chain joins TRBV4-1 and TRBJ1-2; weak D call: TRBD1 (6 bases). Trimming left V 2 bases short and J 4 bases short, with 17 bases between. From germline, CDR1 is MGHRA and CDR2 YSYEKL. The CDR3 extends over 16 amino acids. The CDR3 spells CASSQMGNRAIYGYTF. In nucleotides, the CDR3 is TGCGCCAGCAGCCAAATGGGAAACAGGGCAATCTATGGCTACACCTTC.

The chain links TRBV7-9 to TRBJ2-1, with 10 bases identical to TRBD1. The CDR3 is 18 amino acids. Germline V CDR1 and CDR2: SEHNR, FQNEAQ (reference sequence). Unmatched junction bases numbered 6, after V lost 0 bases and J lost 1 base. As DNA, the CDR3 is TGTGCCAGCAGCTTAGCCTATCGGGGACAGGGGTCCTACAATGAGCAGTTCTTC. Its protein is CASSLAYRGQGSYNEQFF.